This T cell receptor (beta chain) was sequenced during a study of T cells after yellow fever vaccination. Study details: Preparation of the low-cell-number fractions used SMART-Seq v4 Ultra Low Input. The study's findings and limits: Subsequent to the booster, the majority of primary-vaccination clones reappeared (96% CD4, 85% to 90% CD8).

The sample holds many counts of this clonotype. Its antigen remains unknown. Trimming removed 4 bases from V and 2 bases from J; junction bases left unmatched: 10. Per the germline V gene, CDR1 is SGHVS and CDR2 is FNYEAQ. The CDR3 consists of 16 residues. MiXCR, run by TCRdb on the 5' RACE reads, gives a single entry per CDR3 protein. The data contain a few hundred thousand distinct CDR3 sequences, roughly 4% of them singletons. The material sequenced was PBMCs, taken 15 days after the yellow fever booster vaccination. The chain uses TRBV7-6 and TRBJ2-5, with 7 bases lining up with TRBD1. This TCR was recovered from a man aged 18-30 years who received the YFV17D yellow fever vaccine. The CDR3 DNA reads as TGTGCCAGCAGCTCTAGGGGGCCGGCCACTCAAGAGACCCAGTACTTC. Its translation: CASSSRGPATQETQYF.